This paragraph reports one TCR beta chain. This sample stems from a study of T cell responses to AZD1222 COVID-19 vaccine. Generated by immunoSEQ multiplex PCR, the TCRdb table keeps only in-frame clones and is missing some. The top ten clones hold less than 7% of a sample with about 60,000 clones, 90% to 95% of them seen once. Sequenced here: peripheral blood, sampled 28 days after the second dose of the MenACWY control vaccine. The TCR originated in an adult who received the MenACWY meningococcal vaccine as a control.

The CDR3 region has the DNA TGTGCCAGCGCCCGGGACCAACAAGAGACCCAGTACTTC. Amino acid sequence: CASARDQQETQYF. The rearrangement joins TRBV18 to TRBJ2-5; possibly TRBD1 or TRBD2 for D (5 bases each). In germline, CDR1 is KGHSH, CDR2 LQKENI. Trimming removed 8 bases from V and 2 bases from J, with 12 bases in between. This CDR3 has 13 amino acids. Variable domain in full (rest from reference TRBV18 and TRBJ2-5): NAGVMQNPRHLVRRRGQEARLRCSPMKGHSHVYWYRQLPEEGLKFMVYLQKENIIDESGMPKERFSAEFPKEGPSILRIQQVVRGDSAAYFCASARDQQETQYFGPGTRLLVL.